The 18 T cell receptor beta chains in this list originate from one sample, sequenced in a study of T cell responses to AZD1222 COVID-19 vaccine. Profiled with immunoSEQ multiplex PCR; TCRdb holds only in-frame clones, not every one. The sample contains 150,000 to 200,000 clones, roughly 88% of which appear only once. Specimen: peripheral blood, collected on day 0 of AZD1222 vaccination. These receptors were collected from an adult in good health.

This rearrangement joins TRBV18 to TRBJ1-5; D call uncertain. The CDR3 has 15 residues. The germline CDR1 and CDR2 sequences are KGHSH and LQKENI. Trimming shortened V by 6 bases and J by 0 bases, and 12 bases separated the two germline ends. The CDR3 is CASSLGVHSNQPQHF. The CDR3 coding sequence is TGTGCCAGCTCCCTTGGTGTCCATAGCAATCAGCCCCAGCATTTT.

The J gene is TRBJ2-5, the V gene TRBV4-1; maybe TRBD2 (5 bases). The CDR3 sequence is 13 residues long. Germline V CDR1 and CDR2: MGHRA, YSYEKL. V was trimmed by 2 bases and J by 4 bases, leaving 8 bases between them. For the CDR3, the DNA is TGCGCCAGCAGCCAATGGAGGTTAGAGACCCAGTACTTC. This translates into CASSQWRLETQYF.

This chain uses TRBV2 with TRBJ1-5; D unresolved. V lost 8 bases to trimming and J lost 6 bases, with 11 bases between them. The CDR3 has 12 amino acids. Germline V gene lookup returns CDR1 SNHLY and CDR2 FYNNEI. The CDR3: CASSGEGQPQHF. CDR3 DNA: TGTGCCAGCTCTGGGGAAGGTCAGCCCCAGCATTTT.

The chain links TRBV27 to TRBJ2-7; no definite D call. Germline V gene data show CDR1 as MNHEY and CDR2 as SMNVEV (reference sequence). V lost 5 bases and J 2 bases, leaving 16 bases between the germline ends. This CDR3 is built from 15 residues. The CDR3 DNA reads as TGTGCCAGCAGTCGTAGGCAGTCCTTCACCTACGAGCAGTACTTC. Amino acids: CASSRRQSFTYEQYF.

V is TRBV30 and J is TRBJ1-6; D might be TRBD1 (6 bases). Germline-derived CDR1 and CDR2 are GTSNPN and SVGIG (reference sequence). The length of the CDR3 is 13 residues. The DNA of the CDR3 is TGTGCTCGGGGGGACATAGATAATTCACCCCTCCACTTT. Translating it yields CARGDIDNSPLHF.

The gene calls are TRBV9 and TRBJ1-2, with TRBD1 matching over 7 bases. The germline V gene has CDR1 SGDLS and CDR2 YYNGEE. V dropped 0 bases and J dropped 6; count of bases not matched to a gene: 8. CDR3 length: 15 amino acids. The CDR3 DNA reads TGTGCCAGCAGCGTAGGGCCGACAGGGCAGGATGGCTACACCTTC. Translation gives CASSVGPTGQDGYTF. Combining the CDR3 with reference TRBV9 and TRBJ1-2 gives the whole variable domain DSGVTQTPKHLITATGQRVTLRCSPRSGDLSVYWYQQSLDQGLQFLIQYYNGEERAKGNILERFSAQQFPDLHSELNLSSLELGDSALYFCASSVGPTGQDGYTFGSGTRLTVV.

The chain carries TRBV9 and TRBJ2-1; 7 bases map to TRBD2. The CDR3 extends over 11 amino acids. Germline CDR1 and CDR2: SGDLS and YYNGEE. After removal of 7 bases from V and 12 bases from J, the junction contained 7 bases not matched to a gene. The CDR3 DNA is TGTGCCAGCGGCCCCTCGGGGGGGCAGTTCTTC. It translates to CASGPSGGQFF.

This clone was observed a handful of times. The rearrangement uses TRBV2 and TRBJ1-4; D call uncertain. The CDR3 consists of 13 residues. Trimming pared 5 bases from V and 7 bases from J, leaving 11 bases between. The germline V gene encodes CDR1 SNHLY and CDR2 FYNNEI. For the CDR3, the DNA is TGTGCCAGCAGTATAAGACAAGGTGAAAAACTGTTTTTT. It specifies CASSIRQGEKLFF.

The V and J genes are TRBV4-1 and TRBJ2-3; 12 positions match TRBD2. CDR3 length: 16 amino acids. The trim removed 3 bases at V and 2 bases at J, leaving 3 bases unmatched. Germline V gene data show CDR1 as MGHRA and CDR2 as YSYEKL. CDR3 residues: CASSHGLAGNTDTQYF. For the CDR3, the DNA is TGCGCCAGCAGCCACGGACTAGCGGGGAACACAGATACGCAGTATTTT.

The chain combines TRBV5-4 with TRBJ1-3, with 7 bases that match TRBD1. V dropped 6 bases and J dropped 3; count of bases not matched to a gene: 6. CDR3 size: 14 residues. Germline V gene sequence: CDR1 SGHNT, CDR2 YYREEE (reference sequence). The CDR3 is CASNDREHGNTIYF. The CDR3 DNA reads TGTGCCAGCAACGACAGGGAGCATGGAAACACCATATATTTT.

This chain uses TRBV5-6 with TRBJ1-3, with D unresolved. Trimming stripped 1 base from V and 4 bases from J, with 9 bases between. Germline CDR1 reads SGHDT; CDR2 reads YYEEEE. The CDR3 is made up of 14 amino acids. The CDR3 here is CASSLREAGNTIYF. CDR3 in DNA: TGTGCCAGCAGCTTGAGAGAGGCGGGAAACACCATATATTTT.

This clone was found a few times. Other DNA sequences within the sample encode an identical CDR3. This sequence joins TRBV9 and TRBJ1-1, with D uncertain. Trimming took off 0 bases at V and 1 base at J, with 4 bases between the two ends. The CDR3 runs 13 residues. Germline V gene lookup returns CDR1 SGDLS and CDR2 YYNGEE. The CDR3 bases are TGTGCCAGCAGCGTAGGTCCGAACACTGAAGCTTTCTTT. Residues: CASSVGPNTEAFF.

J is TRBJ2-2 and V is TRBV6-5, with TRBD1 identical over 8 bases. The V segment lost 9 bases and the J segment 4 bases; nucleotides outside the gene matches: 10. Germline values: CDR1 MNHEY, CDR2 SVGAGI. The CDR3 spans 15 residues. The CDR3 region has the DNA TGTGCCAGTTCAACGGGACAGGCCTTCACCGGGGAGCTGTTTTTT. This encodes CASSTGQAFTGELFF.

The chain employs TRBV7-9 and TRBJ1-5, with D uncertain. Germline V gene data show CDR1 as SEHNR and CDR2 as FQNEAQ (reference sequence). This CDR3 contains 15 residues. V shed 3 bases and J shed 4 bases, with 13 bases lying between them. The chain's CDR3 is CASSFRDTTNQPQHF. CDR3 DNA: TGTGCCAGCAGCTTCCGAGACACCACAAATCAGCCCCAGCATTTT.

The chain combines TRBV14 with TRBJ1-2; 10 nucleotides agree with TRBD1. The CDR3 sequence is 16 residues long. J was trimmed by 6 bases and V by 4 bases; bases with no gene match: 11. CDR1 is SGHDN and CDR2 is FVKESK in the germline V gene. Here the CDR3 DNA reads TGTGCCAGCAGCCCCGGACCGGGACAGGGGAGCCATGGCTACACCTTC. Protein: CASSPGPGQGSHGYTF.

This clone has a single count. The J gene is TRBJ2-3, the V gene TRBV3-1 (or the pseudogene TRBV3-2); D might be TRBD2 (5 bases). Per germline, CDR1 LGHDT and CDR2 YNNKEL (reference sequence). The CDR3 contains 16 residues. The V gene lost 3 bases and the J gene lost 1 base, with 14 bases spanning the gap. DNA for the CDR3: TGTGCCAGCAGCCATACCGTCCGGGGAGGCACAGATACGCAGTATTTT. Translated, it gives CASSHTVRGGTDTQYF.

This clone was counted a single time. This chain uses TRBV4-1 with TRBJ2-2, with D maybe TRBD2 (5 bases). Germline V gives CDR1 MGHRA, CDR2 YSYEKL. The CDR3 has 16 residues. The ends were cut back, 5 bases at V and 5 bases at J, with 18 bases in the middle. In DNA, the CDR3 is TGCGCCAGCAGCTCCCGGACTTTTTTCGAAACCGGGGAGCTGTTTTTT. It specifies CASSSRTFFETGELFF.

J is TRBJ2-3 and V is TRBV3-1 (or the pseudogene TRBV3-2); 8 bases are a match to TRBD2. Germline V lookup: CDR1 LGHDT, CDR2 YNNKEL (reference sequence). The CDR3 spans 16 residues. Losses at the gene ends were 2 bases for V and 3 bases for J; bases not matched to a gene: 7. Written as DNA, the CDR3 is TGTGCCAGCAGCCAAAAGTCGGGGGGGCTGACAGATACGCAGTATTTT. It codes for CASSQKSGGLTDTQYF.